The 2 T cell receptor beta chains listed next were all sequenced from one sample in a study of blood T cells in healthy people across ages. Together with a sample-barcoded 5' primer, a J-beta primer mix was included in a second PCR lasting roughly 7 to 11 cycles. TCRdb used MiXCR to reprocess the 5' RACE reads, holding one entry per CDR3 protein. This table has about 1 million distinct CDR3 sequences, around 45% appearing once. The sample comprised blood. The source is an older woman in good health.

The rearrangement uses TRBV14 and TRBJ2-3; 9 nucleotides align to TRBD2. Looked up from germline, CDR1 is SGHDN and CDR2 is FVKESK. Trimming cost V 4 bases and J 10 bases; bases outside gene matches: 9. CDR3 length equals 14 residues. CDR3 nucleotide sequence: TGTGCCAGCAGCCCGGGGGTAGCGGGAGCGGCGCAGTATTTT. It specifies CASSPGVAGAAQYF.

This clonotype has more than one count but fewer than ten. The CDR3 DNA is TGCAGTGGGCCCGGGGGAACTAGCACAGATACGCAGTATTTT. Its translation: CSGPGGTSTDTQYF. The genes are TRBV20-1 and TRBJ2-3; possible D gene TRBD2, 6 bases. V gave up 7 bases and J gave up 0 bases, with 14 bases separating them. Germline V gene data show CDR1 as DFQATT and CDR2 as SNEGSKA (reference sequence). The CDR3 extends over 14 amino acids.